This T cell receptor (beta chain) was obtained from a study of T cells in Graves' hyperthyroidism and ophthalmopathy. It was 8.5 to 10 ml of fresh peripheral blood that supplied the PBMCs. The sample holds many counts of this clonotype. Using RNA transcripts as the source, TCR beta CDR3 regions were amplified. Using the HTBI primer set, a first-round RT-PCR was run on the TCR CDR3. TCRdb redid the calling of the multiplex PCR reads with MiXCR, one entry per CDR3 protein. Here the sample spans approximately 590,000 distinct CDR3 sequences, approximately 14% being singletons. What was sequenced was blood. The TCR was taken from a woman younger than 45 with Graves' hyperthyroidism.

The CDR3 region is CASSLVPTQTNEKLFF. The CDR3 bases are TGTGCCAGCAGCTTAGTCCCGACGCAAACTAATGAAAAACTGTTTTTT. This chain uses TRBV7-2 with TRBJ1-4; no firm D call. The germline gives CDR1 SGHTA, CDR2 FQGNSA. CDR3 length equals 16 residues. Deletions cut 1 base from V and 1 base from J, with 10 bases between.